This T cell receptor beta chain was sequenced in a study of blood T cells in healthy people across ages. This CDR3 has 15 residues. Trimming left V 6 bases short and J 1 base short, with 13 bases between. Germline V CDR1 and CDR2: SGHTA, FQGNSA. With a J-beta primer mix and a sample-barcoded 5' primer, a second PCR ran about 7 to 11 cycles. TCRdb itself ran the 5' RACE reads through MiXCR, one entry per CDR3 protein. Here the sample spans over 1.5 million distinct CDR3 sequences, roughly 50% being singletons. Material for sequencing was blood. The chain links TRBV7-2 to TRBJ2-1; D might be TRBD2 (6 bases). This TCR was sampled from a woman between 35 and 50 years old in good health. CDR3 loop: CASSWSGESYNEQFF. CDR3 nucleotides: TGTGCCAGCAGTTGGTCGGGGGAGTCCTACAATGAGCAGTTCTTC.